This T cell receptor beta chain came from a study of cytotoxic CD8 clonotypes in ibrutinib-treated CLL. Study context: The response samples were taken once patients had been treated for a median of 12 months, range 6 to 36.

This clone is medium-sized by share. The antigen remains unidentified. Overall study results and limits: Clonality grew at ibrutinib response; at progression, it decreased back toward baseline. Stable or contracted on treatment, public clonotypes were also uncommon.

This table comes from immunoSEQ multiplex PCR, and its TCRdb copy is limited to in-frame clones, with some not included. The sample contains 70,000 to 85,000 clones, more than 75% of which appear only once. The CDR3 length is 15 residues. V lost 2 bases and J 2 bases, leaving 10 bases between the germline ends. Germline CDR1 is SGHTA and CDR2 is FQGTGA. The TCR was taken from a human donor with chronic lymphocytic leukemia. The specimen comprised PBMCs, sampled at disease progression, from a patient treated with ibrutinib. The rearrangement links TRBV7-3 to TRBJ1-3; D is perhaps TRBD1 (5 bases). CDR3 in amino acids: CASSLSPGPGNTIYF. As DNA, the CDR3 is TGTGCCAGCAGCTTATCTCCAGGGCCTGGAAACACCATATATTTT. The full variable domain, with the rest looked up from reference TRBV7-3 and TRBJ1-3, is GAGVSQTPSNKVTEKGKYVELRCDPISGHTALYWYRQSLGQGPEFLIYFQGTGAADDSGLPNDRFFAVRPEGSVSTLKIQRTERGDSAVYLCASSLSPGPGNTIYFGEGSWLTVV.